These 31 T cell receptor beta chains originate from one sample sequenced in a study of blood T cells in healthy people across ages. The authors ran a second PCR of 7 to 11 cycles using a sample-barcoded 5' primer and a J-beta primer mix. TCRdb ran MiXCR on the 5' RACE reads and lists one entry per CDR3 protein. The sample lists over a million distinct CDR3 sequences; under 30% were seen once. Another study also made use of these data, one on T cells of mothers and their children.

The sample was blood. The receptors originated from a girl aged 2 to 10 in good health.

The chain has TRBV6-5 and TRBJ2-2; D is possibly TRBD2 (5 bases). The CDR3 contains 18 residues. The V end lost 2 bases, the J end lost 0 bases, and 16 bases lay between the germline ends. Germline CDR1 MNHEY, CDR2 SVGAGI. In nucleotides, the CDR3 is TGTGCCAGCAGTTACCCGCGAGGGAAGGGATCGAACACCGGGGAGCTGTTTTTT. It translates to CASSYPRGKGSNTGELFF.

The table lists this clonotype with a few counts. CDR3 region: CASSNLGGAGGAETQYF. Here the CDR3 DNA reads TGTGCCAGCAGTAACCTGGGGGGAGCGGGAGGCGCTGAGACCCAGTACTTC. The rearrangement joins TRBV28 to TRBJ2-5; 9 bases map to TRBD2. Trimming at V came to 5 bases and at J to 5 bases, leaving 15 bases not matched to a gene. There are 17 residues in the CDR3. Germline V gene sequence: CDR1 MDHEN, CDR2 SYDVKM.

The V call is TRBV11-2, the J call TRBJ1-4, with unresolved D. Between the trimmed V and J ends, which lost 7 bases and 0 bases, there was a span of 12 bases. Germline CDR1 SGHAT, CDR2 FQNNGV. The CDR3 contains 15 residues. CDR3 residues: CASTVDGSTNEKLFF. The CDR3 nucleotides read TGTGCCAGCACCGTCGACGGTTCAACTAATGAAAAACTGTTTTTT.

In its sample, this clonotype was seen a few times. This chain uses TRBV2 with TRBJ2-1, with D perhaps TRBD1 (6 bases). Trimming left V 8 bases short and J 2 bases short, with 10 bases between. The CDR3 spans 13 residues. In germline, CDR1 is SNHLY, CDR2 FYNNEI. Here the CDR3 reads CASHRDTYNEQFF. As DNA, the CDR3 is TGTGCCAGCCACAGGGATACCTACAATGAGCAGTTCTTC.

Only a few counts were recorded for this clonotype. The chain combines TRBV4-3 with TRBJ1-2, with D tentatively TRBD1 (6 bases). CDR1 and CDR2 (germline): LGHNA, YSLEER. V lost 4 bases to trimming and J lost 3 bases, with 21 bases between them. The length of the CDR3 is 17 residues. The CDR3 is CASSPTLISTGYYGYTF. Here the CDR3 DNA reads TGCGCCAGCAGCCCGACCCTAATTTCAACAGGGTACTATGGCTACACCTTC.

This clonotype was seen ten or more times. The rearrangement uses TRBV2 and TRBJ2-2; no definite D call. Germline assignment: CDR1 SNHLY and CDR2 FYNNEI. The CDR3 contains 14 residues. Trimming took 5 bases from V and 3 from J, leaving 10 bases between them. CDR3 coding DNA: TGTGCCAGCAGTCCCGGGCCGTACACCGGGGAGCTGTTTTTT. Its protein product is CASSPGPYTGELFF.

J is TRBJ2-7 and V is TRBV4-1; D is uncertain. V dropped 2 bases and J dropped 3 bases, with 8 bases sitting between them. CDR3 length: 13 amino acids. The germline gives CDR1 MGHRA, CDR2 YSYEKL. The CDR3 protein is CASSQFRDYEQYF. The DNA of the CDR3 is TGCGCCAGCAGCCAATTCCGAGACTACGAGCAGTACTTC.

This clonotype occurred a few times. The chain employs TRBV4-3 and TRBJ1-2; TRBD1 might be the D (5 bases). Trimming cost V 0 bases and J 6 bases, with 14 bases left between them. This CDR3 is 15 amino acids long. CDR1 and CDR2 from the germline V gene are LGHNA and YSLEER. This chain's CDR3 is CASSQDSAGWDGYTF. The CDR3 coding sequence is TGCGCCAGCAGCCAAGATAGCGCAGGGTGGGATGGCTACACCTTC.

The sample holds a few counts of this clonotype. This chain connects TRBV20-1 to TRBJ1-3, with 7 bases lining up with TRBD1. CDR1 and CDR2 (germline): DFQATT, SNEGSKA (reference sequence). V lost 3 bases, J lost 0 bases, and 5 bases stayed unmatched. The CDR3 loop spans 15 amino acids. CDR3 loop: CSASAGTDSGNTIYF. CDR3 bases: TGCAGTGCTAGCGCCGGGACAGACTCTGGAAACACCATATATTTT.

The gene calls are TRBV15 and TRBJ2-7; D is ambiguous. This CDR3 has 13 residues. Germline CDR1 is LNHNV and CDR2 is YYDKDF (reference sequence). Trimming took 0 bases from V and 6 from J, leaving 9 bases between them. The CDR3 nucleotides read TGTGCCACCAGCAGAGATTTCCTCTCCGAGCAGTACTTC. It encodes CATSRDFLSEQYF.

This clonotype was picked up a small number of times. J is TRBJ1-2 and V is TRBV5-1; D remains unclear. CDR1 is SGHRS and CDR2 is YFSETQ in the germline V gene. Trimming pared 0 bases from V and 6 bases from J, leaving 18 bases between. This CDR3 comprises 16 residues. CDR3 sequence reads: CASSLAIFATRDGYTF. DNA of the CDR3: TGCGCCAGCAGCTTGGCCATCTTCGCGACCCGGGATGGCTACACCTTC.

A few counts support this clonotype. The chain uses TRBV9 and TRBJ2-5; the D is unclear. The CDR3 contains 12 residues. Trimming left V 3 bases short and J 5 bases short, with 8 bases between. The germline CDR1 and CDR2 sequences are SGDLS and YYNGEE. CDR3 nucleotide sequence: TGTGCCAGCAGCGGGAACATGGAGACCCAGTACTTC. It codes for CASSGNMETQYF.

This clonotype was counted a few times. J is TRBJ2-1 and V is TRBV3-1; weak D call: TRBD2 (6 bases). Trimming took off 0 bases at V and 12 bases at J, with 12 bases between the two ends. Germline CDR1 is LGHDT and CDR2 is YNNKEL (reference sequence). The CDR3 consists of 13 residues. The DNA for the CDR3 is TGTGCCAGCAGCCAAGATCTTTCGGGGGTGCAGTTCTTC. Protein: CASSQDLSGVQFF.

The table lists this clonotype with many counts. Mismatch with germline at one junction end may stem from a read error. This sequence joins TRBV7-7 and TRBJ2-1; 9 nucleotides agree with TRBD2. This CDR3 region has 16 residues. Germline CDR1 and CDR2: SSHAT and FNYEAQ (reference sequence). In DNA, the CDR3 is TGTGCTAGCAGCTTGGTCAGGGTAGCGGGAGAGGAAGAGCAGTTCTTC. Its protein is CASSLVRVAGEEEQFF.

This clonotype was detected a few times. The chain recombines TRBV7-2 with TRBJ2-7; the D gene is possibly TRBD2 (5 bases). Germline assignment: CDR1 SGHTA and CDR2 FQGNSA. V shed 2 bases and J shed 2 bases, with 16 bases lying between them. The CDR3 runs 16 residues. For the CDR3, the DNA is TGTGCCAGCAGCTTAATAGGCGGAGGTGGAGCCTACGAGCAGTACTTC. This codes for CASSLIGGGGAYEQYF.

This sequence joins TRBV5-1 and TRBJ2-7; no reliable D call. The CDR3 consists of 14 residues. Trimming shortened V by 2 bases and J by 1 base, and 10 bases separated the two germline ends. CDR1 is SGHRS, CDR2 YFSETQ, per germline. CDR3 protein: CASSFRIGSYEQYF. In DNA, the CDR3 is TGCGCCAGCAGCTTTAGGATTGGGTCCTACGAGCAGTACTTC.

This clonotype has a handful of counts. The chain employs TRBV19 and TRBJ2-6; no firm D call. The length of the CDR3 is 14 residues. The ends were cut back, 5 bases at V and 2 bases at J, with 7 bases in the middle. Germline values: CDR1 LNHDA, CDR2 SQIVND (reference sequence). CDR3 sequence reads: CASSPIAGANVLTF. CDR3 sequence (DNA): TGTGCCAGTAGTCCTATAGCTGGGGCCAACGTCCTGACTTTC. The whole variable domain, remainder taken from reference TRBV19 and TRBJ2-6, is DGGITQSPKYLFRKEGQNVTLSCEQNLNHDAMYWYRQDPGQGLRLIYYSQIVNDFQKGDIAEGYSVSREKKESFPLTVTSAQKNPTAFYLCASSPIAGANVLTFGAGSRLTVL.

The chain couples TRBV6-1 to TRBJ2-6; D uncertain. Per germline, CDR1 MNHNS and CDR2 SASEGT. V lost 7 bases and J 2 bases, leaving 3 bases between the germline ends. This CDR3 spans 12 amino acids. CDR3 amino acids: CASMPGANVLTF. The CDR3 DNA sequence: TGTGCCAGCATGCCTGGGGCCAACGTCCTGACTTTC.

The chain employs TRBV6-1 and TRBJ2-5; a possible D gene is TRBD1 (6 bases). This CDR3 is 14 amino acids long. Germline assignment: CDR1 MNHNS and CDR2 SASEGT. The germline V and J ends were trimmed by 4 bases and 1 base, with 10 bases remaining between them. The CDR3 coding sequence is TGTGCCAGCAGTGCTCTGGGGGCCCAAGAGACCCAGTACTTC. This encodes CASSALGAQETQYF.

This chain connects TRBV10-3 to TRBJ2-1; the match to TRBD2 covers 7 bases. This CDR3 comprises 14 residues. J was trimmed by 1 base and V by 4 bases; bases with no gene match: 1. Germline CDR1 is ENHRY and CDR2 is SYGVKD. As DNA, the CDR3 is TGTGCCATCAGTGGGACTAGTTCCTACAATGAGCAGTTCTTC. Translated, it gives CAISGTSSYNEQFF.

This clonotype was found a few times. The chain carries TRBV29-1 and TRBJ2-3; tentative D call: TRBD2 (7 bases). CDR1 and CDR2 (germline): SQVTM, ANQGSEA. The CDR3 totals 13 residues. Trimming removed 6 bases at V and 4 bases at J, with 14 bases between. CDR3 in DNA: TGCAGCGTCGGCGGGGGCGTCGCAGATACGCAGTATTTT. Translated: CSVGGGVADTQYF.

The gene calls are TRBV27 and TRBJ1-1; TRBD1 matches 9 bases. V lost 6 bases to trimming and J lost 0 bases; unmatched junction nucleotides: 2. Germline loops: CDR1 MNHEY, CDR2 SMNVEV (reference sequence). The CDR3 loop spans 14 amino acids. In DNA form, the CDR3 reads TGTGCCAGCAGGGGGACAGGGATGAACACTGAAGCTTTCTTT. It translates to CASRGTGMNTEAFF.

This chain links TRBV6-1 with TRBJ2-3; 8 positions match TRBD2. The CDR3 is 17 amino acids. CDR1 and CDR2 (germline): MNHNS, SASEGT. Trimming removed 0 bases from V and 6 bases from J; junction bases left unmatched: 11. The CDR3 DNA reads as TGTGCCAGCAGTGAAGCGCCAATCGGGAGGGCCCGGGATACGCAGTATTTT. Translation: CASSEAPIGRARDTQYF.

The CDR3 nucleotides read TGTGCCACCAGTGATTCCCGCGGGACAGCGAACACCGGGGAGCTGTTTTTT. This encodes CATSDSRGTANTGELFF. V is TRBV24-1 and J is TRBJ2-2, with a weak D call TRBD1 (7 bases). The V and J ends lost 2 bases and 0 bases respectively, with 12 bases between them. The CDR3 totals 17 residues. Germline CDR1 and CDR2: KGHDR and SFDVKD.

To note about this clonotype: One end of the junction does not line up with germline, which may come from a read error. The rearrangement links TRBV5-6 to TRBJ2-5, with 8 bases fitting TRBD2. Near its end, the DNA agrees better with TRBJ2-7, so the J call may be wrong. The CDR3 consists of 15 residues. CDR1 and CDR2 from the germline V gene are SGHDT and YYEEEE. CDR3 loop: CASRLEASGPYEQYF. In DNA, the CDR3 is TGTGCCAGCAGATTGGAGGCTAGCGGGCCCTACGAGCAGTACTTC.

This clonotype was observed a handful of times. The chain is built from TRBV4-1 and TRBJ2-5, with D possibly TRBD1 on 5 matching bases. Looked up from germline, CDR1 is MGHRA and CDR2 is YSYEKL. The CDR3 length is 14 residues. V was clipped by 4 bases and J by 2 bases, with 11 bases between them. The CDR3 sequence is CASSPRQRQETQYF. The CDR3, as DNA: TGCGCCAGCAGCCCCCGACAGAGACAAGAGACCCAGTACTTC.

The J gene is TRBJ1-1, the V gene TRBV5-1; no clear D gene. The V end lost 0 bases, the J end lost 3 bases, and 6 bases lay between the germline ends. Per the germline V gene, CDR1 is SGHRS and CDR2 is YFSETQ. This CDR3 is built from 13 residues. CDR3 amino acids: CASSLVEDTEAFF. The CDR3 bases are TGCGCCAGCAGCTTGGTCGAGGACACTGAAGCTTTCTTT.

The J gene is TRBJ1-4, the V gene TRBV20-1; D call uncertain. This CDR3 is built from 17 residues. V lost 0 bases and J lost 0, with 14 bases in between. Germline V gives CDR1 DFQATT, CDR2 SNEGSKA (reference sequence). The CDR3, as DNA: TGCAGTGCTAGAGATCTTTCTGGCTCAACAACTAATGAAAAACTGTTTTTT. Translated: CSARDLSGSTTNEKLFF.

Only a few counts were recorded for this clonotype. The J gene is TRBJ2-5, the V gene TRBV7-4, with TRBD2 matching over 11 bases. The V gene end was trimmed by 7 bases and the J gene end by 2 bases; junction bases not matched to a gene: 12. The CDR3 runs to 17 residues. CDR1 SGHVT and CDR2 SQSDAQ come from the germline V gene. CDR3 region: CASTGALAGGSQETQYF. CDR3 nucleotide sequence: TGTGCCAGCACCGGTGCCCTAGCGGGGGGCTCGCAAGAGACCCAGTACTTC.

CDR3 amino acids: CASRVGQGSAETQYF. The CDR3 DNA reads as TGTGCCAGCAGAGTAGGACAGGGGAGTGCGGAGACCCAGTACTTC. This chain uses TRBV2 with TRBJ2-5, with 9 bases aligning to TRBD1. V dropped 6 bases and J dropped 5; count of bases not matched to a gene: 10. In germline, CDR1 is SNHLY, CDR2 FYNNEI. The CDR3 sequence is 15 residues long.

There are a few counts of this clonotype. J is TRBJ1-4 and V is TRBV29-1; D perhaps matches TRBD1 (6 bases). Trimming shortened V by 0 bases and J by 8 bases, and 13 bases separated the two germline ends. This CDR3 has 14 amino acids. Germline assignment: CDR1 SQVTM and CDR2 ANQGSEA. The CDR3 region is CSVEDQQGGEKLFF. CDR3 in DNA: TGCAGCGTTGAAGATCAACAGGGAGGAGAAAAACTGTTTTTT.